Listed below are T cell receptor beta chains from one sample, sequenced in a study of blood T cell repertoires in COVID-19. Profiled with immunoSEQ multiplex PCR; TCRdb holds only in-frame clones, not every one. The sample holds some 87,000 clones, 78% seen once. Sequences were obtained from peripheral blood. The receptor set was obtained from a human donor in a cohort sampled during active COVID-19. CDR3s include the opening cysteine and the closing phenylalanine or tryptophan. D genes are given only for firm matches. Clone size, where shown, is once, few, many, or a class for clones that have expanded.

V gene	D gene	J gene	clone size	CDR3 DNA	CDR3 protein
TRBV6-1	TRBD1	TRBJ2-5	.	TGTGCCAGCAGTGAAGTAAGGGGGCTCGAGACCCAGTACTTC	CASSEVRGLETQYF
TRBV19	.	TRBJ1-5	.	TGTGCCAGTAGGGAGGGATTGAGCAATCAGCCCCAGCATTTT	CASREGLSNQPQHF
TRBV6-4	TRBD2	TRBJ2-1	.	TGTGCCAGCAGCCTTAAGACTAGCGGGAGCGATGAGCAGTTCTTC	CASSLKTSGSDEQFF
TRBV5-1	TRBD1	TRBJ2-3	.	TGCGCCAGCAGCTCTGGACAGGGGGCCACAGATACGCAGTATTTT	CASSSGQGATDTQYF
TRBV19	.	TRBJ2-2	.	TGTGCCAGTAGACCTTATAGAAACACCGGGGAGCTGTTTTTT	CASRPYRNTGELFF
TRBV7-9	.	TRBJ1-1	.	TGTGCCAGCAGCATTAGCGCTGAAGCTTTCTTT	CASSISAEAFF
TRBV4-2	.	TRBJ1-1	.	TGTGCCAGCAGCCAAGGAGGCCTCCTAACTGAAGCTTTCTTT	CASSQGGLLTEAFF
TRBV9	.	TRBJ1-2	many	TGTGCCAGCAGCGCAGGGACATCCGGATATGGCTACACCTTC	CASSAGTSGYGYTF
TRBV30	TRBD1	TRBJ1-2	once	TGTGCCTGGAGCGCCCGGGACAGGGGGCGAGGCGGCTACACCTTC	CAWSARDRGRGGYTF
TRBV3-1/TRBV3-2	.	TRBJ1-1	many	TGTGCCAGCAGCCAAGTACACACCACTGAAGCTTTCTTT	CASSQVHTTEAFF
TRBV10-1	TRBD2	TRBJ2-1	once	TGCGCCAGCAGTGAGTCCTATACTAGCGGGGGTGCCTACAATGAGCAGTTCTTC	CASSESYTSGGAYNEQFF
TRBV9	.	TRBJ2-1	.	TGTGCCAGCAGCGCCCAGGGCGGGACGACCTACAATGAGCAGTTCTTC	CASSAQGGTTYNEQFF
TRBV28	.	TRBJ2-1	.	TGTGCCAGCAGTTTTCTTTATGAGCAGTTCTTC	CASSFLYEQFF
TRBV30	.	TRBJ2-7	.	TGTGCCTGGAGTGGGGCGATTTCCTACGAGCAGTACTTC	CAWSGAISYEQYF
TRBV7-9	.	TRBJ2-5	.	TGTGTCAGCAGCTTAGCGGAGGGTCCGCAAGAGACCCAGTACTTC	CVSSLAEGPQETQYF
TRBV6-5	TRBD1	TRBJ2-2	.	TGTGCCAGCGCACAGGGGCCCGGGGAGCTGTTTTTT	CASAQGPGELFF
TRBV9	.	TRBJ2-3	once	TGTGCCAGCAGCGCGTACCTGGGGCCGGCGGATACGCAGTATTTT	CASSAYLGPADTQYF
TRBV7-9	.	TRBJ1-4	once	TGTGCCAGCAGCCAGAAGGCAGGGGTGAATGAAAAACTGTTTTTT	CASSQKAGVNEKLFF
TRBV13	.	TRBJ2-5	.	TGTGCCAGCAGACCACAGGGTATGGAAGAGACCCAGTACTTC	CASRPQGMEETQYF
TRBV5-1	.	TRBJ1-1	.	TGCGCCAGCAGCCTACTCGCGGTGGCGGGGAACACTGAAGCTTTCTTT	CASSLLAVAGNTEAFF
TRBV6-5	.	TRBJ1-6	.	TGTGCCAGCAGTCTAGGGGTTAGGGATTCACCCCTCCACTTT	CASSLGVRDSPLHF
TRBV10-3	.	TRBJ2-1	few	TGTGCCATCAGTGAGGTAGAGGGCTCCTACAATGAGCAGTTCTTC	CAISEVEGSYNEQFF
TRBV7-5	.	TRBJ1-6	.	TGTGCCAGAAGCCCCCCCGTTGAGGCTACGAATTCACCCCTCCACTTT	CARSPPVEATNSPLHF
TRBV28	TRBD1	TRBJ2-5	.	TGTGCCAGCAGTGCAAGACAGGGAAAAACCCAAGAGACCCAGTACTTC	CASSARQGKTQETQYF
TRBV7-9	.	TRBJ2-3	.	TGTGCCAGCAGCTTAGTTGTCGGGGGTAGCACAGATACGCAGTATTTT	CASSLVVGGSTDTQYF
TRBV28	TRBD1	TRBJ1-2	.	TGTGCCAGCAGTTTAGGCGGGGACAGTAACGACTACACCTTC	CASSLGGDSNDYTF
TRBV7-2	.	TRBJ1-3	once	TGTGCCAGCAGCTTAGCACATTACTCTGGAAACACCATATATTTT	CASSLAHYSGNTIYF
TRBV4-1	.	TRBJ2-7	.	TGCGCCAGCAGCCAAGCGTACACACCCTACGAGCAGTACTTC	CASSQAYTPYEQYF
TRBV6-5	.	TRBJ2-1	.	TGTGCCAGCACCCTCGTTGAGAGAAATGAGCAGTTCTTC	CASTLVERNEQFF
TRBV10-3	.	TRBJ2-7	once	TGTGCCATCAGTAGGACACGTCTTCTCTACGAGCAGTACTTC	CAISRTRLLYEQYF
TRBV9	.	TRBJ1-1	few	TGTGCCAGCAGCCCCACGGCCCAGGGTGATGCTGAAGCTTTCTTT	CASSPTAQGDAEAFF
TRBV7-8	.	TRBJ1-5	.	TGTGCCAGCAGCACCCCAGGGGAAGGAAATCAGCCCCAGCATTTT	CASSTPGEGNQPQHF
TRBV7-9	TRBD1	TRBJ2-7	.	TGTGCCAGCAGCTTAGCCTACAGGGGATACGAGCAGTACTTC	CASSLAYRGYEQYF
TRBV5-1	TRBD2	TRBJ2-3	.	TGCGCCAGCAGCTTGGTTCGAGCGGGGGGTATCACAGATACGCAGTATTTT	CASSLVRAGGITDTQYF
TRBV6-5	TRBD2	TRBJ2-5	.	TGTGCCAGCAGTTATCCAGCGGGGGATGGAGAGACCCAGTACTTC	CASSYPAGDGETQYF